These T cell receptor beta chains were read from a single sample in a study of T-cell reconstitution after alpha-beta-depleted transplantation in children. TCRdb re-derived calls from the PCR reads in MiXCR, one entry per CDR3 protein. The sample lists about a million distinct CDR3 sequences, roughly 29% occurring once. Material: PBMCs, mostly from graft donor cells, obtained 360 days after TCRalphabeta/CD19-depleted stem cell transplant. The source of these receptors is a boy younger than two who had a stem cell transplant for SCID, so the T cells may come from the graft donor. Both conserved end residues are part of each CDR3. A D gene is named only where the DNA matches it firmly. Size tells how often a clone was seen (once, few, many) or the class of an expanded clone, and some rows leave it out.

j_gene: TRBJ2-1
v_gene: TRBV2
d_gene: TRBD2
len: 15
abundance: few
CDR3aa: CASGELAASYNEQFF
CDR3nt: TGTGCCAGCGGGGAACTAGCGGCCTCCTACAATGAGCAGTTCTTC

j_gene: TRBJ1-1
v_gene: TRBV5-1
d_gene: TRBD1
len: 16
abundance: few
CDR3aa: CASSLAGGGENTEAFF
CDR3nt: TGCGCCAGCAGCTTAGCCGGAGGGGGCGAAAACACTGAAGCTTTCTTT

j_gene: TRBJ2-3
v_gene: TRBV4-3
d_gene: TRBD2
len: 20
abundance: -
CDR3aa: CASSQDRTSGGPMGTDTQYF
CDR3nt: TGCGCCAGCAGCCAAGATCGGACTAGCGGGGGTCCTATGGGCACAGATACGCAGTATTTT

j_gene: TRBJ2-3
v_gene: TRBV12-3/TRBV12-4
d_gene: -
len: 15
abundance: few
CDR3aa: CASSFAITRGDTQYF
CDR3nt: TGTGCCAGCAGTTTCGCGATCACTAGGGGAGATACGCAGTATTTT

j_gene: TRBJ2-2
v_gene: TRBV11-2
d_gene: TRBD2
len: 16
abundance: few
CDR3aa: CASSLQRGGYTGELFF
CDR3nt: TGTGCCAGCAGCCTCCAGCGGGGGGGATACACCGGGGAGCTGTTTTTT

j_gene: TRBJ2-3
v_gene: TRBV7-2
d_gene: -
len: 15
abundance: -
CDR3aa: CASSPDWWITDTQYF
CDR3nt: TGTGCCAGCAGCCCCGATTGGTGGATAACAGATACGCAGTATTTT

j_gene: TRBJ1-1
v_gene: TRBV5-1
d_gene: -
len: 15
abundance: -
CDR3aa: CASSWGDVRRTEAFF
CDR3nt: TGCGCCAGCAGCTGGGGGGACGTCCGAAGGACTGAAGCTTTCTTT

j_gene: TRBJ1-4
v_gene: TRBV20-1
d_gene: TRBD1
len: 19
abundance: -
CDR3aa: CSAQKGRQGEFYPNEKLFF
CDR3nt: TGCAGTGCGCAAAAGGGGAGACAGGGAGAGTTTTACCCTAATGAAAAACTGTTTTTT

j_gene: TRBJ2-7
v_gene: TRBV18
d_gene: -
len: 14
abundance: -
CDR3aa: CASSQQVYGNEQYF
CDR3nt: TGTGCCAGCTCACAGCAAGTTTATGGGAACGAGCAGTACTTC

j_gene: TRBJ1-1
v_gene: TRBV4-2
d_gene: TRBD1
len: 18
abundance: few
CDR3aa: CASSQSGTGSYMNTEAFF
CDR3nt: TGTGCCAGCAGCCAATCCGGGACAGGGAGCTACATGAACACTGAAGCTTTCTTT

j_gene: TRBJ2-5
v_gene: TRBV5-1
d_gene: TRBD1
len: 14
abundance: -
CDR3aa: CASSVGQKQETQYF
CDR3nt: TGCGCCAGCAGCGTGGGACAGAAGCAAGAGACCCAGTACTTC

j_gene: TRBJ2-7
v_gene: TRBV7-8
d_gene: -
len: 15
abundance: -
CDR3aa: CASSLGAVRTYEQYF
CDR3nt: TGTGCCAGCAGCTTAGGGGCAGTTAGGACCTACGAGCAGTACTTC

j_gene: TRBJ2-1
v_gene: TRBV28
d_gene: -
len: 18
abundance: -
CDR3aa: CASSLLMSPGHLYNEQFF
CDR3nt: TGTGCCAGCAGTTTATTAATGTCCCCGGGACACCTCTACAATGAGCAGTTCTTC

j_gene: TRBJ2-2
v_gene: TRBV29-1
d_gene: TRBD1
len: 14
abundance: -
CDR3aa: CSGGGGQGIGELFF
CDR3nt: TGCAGCGGGGGCGGGGGACAGGGAATCGGGGAGCTGTTTTTT

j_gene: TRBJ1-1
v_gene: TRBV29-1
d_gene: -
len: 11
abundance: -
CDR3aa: CSVAKGAEAFF
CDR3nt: TGCAGCGTTGCCAAGGGGGCTGAAGCTTTCTTT

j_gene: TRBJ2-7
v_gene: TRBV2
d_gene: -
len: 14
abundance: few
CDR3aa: CASSVRGVYYEQYF
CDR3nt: TGTGCCAGCAGTGTGAGGGGGGTTTACTACGAGCAGTACTTC

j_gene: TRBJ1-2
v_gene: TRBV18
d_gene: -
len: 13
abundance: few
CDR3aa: CASSPGVTYGYTF
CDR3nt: TGTGCCAGCTCACCAGGCGTTACCTATGGCTACACCTTC

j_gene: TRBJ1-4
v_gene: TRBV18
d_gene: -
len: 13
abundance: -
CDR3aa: CASSLQLREKLFF
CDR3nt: TGTGCCAGCTCACTCCAGCTCAGGGAAAAACTGTTTTTT

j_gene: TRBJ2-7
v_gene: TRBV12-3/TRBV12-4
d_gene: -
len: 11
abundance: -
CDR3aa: CASSTPGEQYF
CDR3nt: TGTGCCAGCTCTACCCCGGGCGAGCAGTACTTC

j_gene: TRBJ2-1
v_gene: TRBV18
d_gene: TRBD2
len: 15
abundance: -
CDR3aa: CASGRGGGNYNEQFF
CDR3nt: TGTGCCAGCGGACGGGGGGGAGGAAACTACAATGAGCAGTTCTTC

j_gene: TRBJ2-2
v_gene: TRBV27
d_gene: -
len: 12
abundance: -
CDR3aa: CASRGNSGELFF
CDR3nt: TGTGCCAGCAGGGGGAATAGCGGGGAGCTGTTTTTT

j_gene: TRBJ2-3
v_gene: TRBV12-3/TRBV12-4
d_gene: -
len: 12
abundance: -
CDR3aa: CASSRPVDTQYF
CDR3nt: TGTGCCAGCAGCCGGCCTGTCGATACGCAGTATTTT

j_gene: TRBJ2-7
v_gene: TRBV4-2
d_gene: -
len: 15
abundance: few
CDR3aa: CASSHGGEGFYEQYF
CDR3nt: TGTGCCAGCAGCCACGGTGGTGAGGGGTTCTACGAGCAGTACTTC

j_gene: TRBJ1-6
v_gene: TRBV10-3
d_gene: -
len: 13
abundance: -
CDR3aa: CAAFGGYNSPLHF
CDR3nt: TGTGCCGCCTTCGGGGGGTATAATTCACCCCTCCACTTT

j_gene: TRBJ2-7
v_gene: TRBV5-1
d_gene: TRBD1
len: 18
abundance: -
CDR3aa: CASSLAMKETGNLYEQYF
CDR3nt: TGCGCCAGCAGCCTTGCAATGAAGGAGACAGGGAATCTCTACGAGCAGTACTTC

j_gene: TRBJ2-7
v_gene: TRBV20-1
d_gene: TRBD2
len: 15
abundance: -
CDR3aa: CSAIRSAGGPYEQYF
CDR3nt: TGCAGTGCTATTAGGTCGGCGGGGGGGCCCTACGAGCAGTACTTC

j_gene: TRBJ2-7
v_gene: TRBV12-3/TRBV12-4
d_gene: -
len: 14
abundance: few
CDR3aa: CASSLWSDFYEQYF
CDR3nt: TGTGCCAGCAGTTTATGGTCAGACTTCTACGAGCAGTACTTC

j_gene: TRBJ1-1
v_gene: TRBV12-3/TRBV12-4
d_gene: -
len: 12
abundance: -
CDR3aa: CASQGPDTEAFF
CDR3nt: TGTGCCTCCCAGGGCCCGGACACTGAAGCTTTCTTT

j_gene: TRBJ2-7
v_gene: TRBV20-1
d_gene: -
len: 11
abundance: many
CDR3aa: CSARGDYEQYF
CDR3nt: TGCAGTGCTAGAGGGGATTACGAGCAGTACTTC

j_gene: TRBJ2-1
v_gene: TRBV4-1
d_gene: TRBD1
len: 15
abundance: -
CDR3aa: CASSQDGQASGEQFF
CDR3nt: TGCGCCAGCAGCCAAGATGGACAGGCGTCTGGTGAGCAGTTCTTC

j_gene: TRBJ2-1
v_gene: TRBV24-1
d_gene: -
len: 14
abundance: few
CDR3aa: CATSDPIAENEQFF
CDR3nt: TGTGCCACCAGTGATCCCATAGCGGAGAATGAGCAGTTCTTC

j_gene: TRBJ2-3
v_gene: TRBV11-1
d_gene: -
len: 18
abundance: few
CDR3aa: CASSLAPNRGAGGDTQYF
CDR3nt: TGTGCCAGCAGCTTAGCCCCTAATCGGGGGGCCGGGGGAGATACGCAGTATTTT

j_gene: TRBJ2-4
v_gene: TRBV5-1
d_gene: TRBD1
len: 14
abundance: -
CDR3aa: CASSPGTGKNIQYF
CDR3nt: TGCGCCAGCAGTCCTGGGACAGGGAAAAACATTCAGTACTTC

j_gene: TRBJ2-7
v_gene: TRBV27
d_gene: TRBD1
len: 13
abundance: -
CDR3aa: CASNRQGEYEQYF
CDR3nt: TGTGCCAGCAATCGACAGGGGGAGTACGAGCAGTACTTC

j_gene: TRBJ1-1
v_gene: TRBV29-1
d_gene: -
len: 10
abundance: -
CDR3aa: CSVGDTEAFF
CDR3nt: TGCAGCGTTGGAGACACTGAAGCTTTCTTT

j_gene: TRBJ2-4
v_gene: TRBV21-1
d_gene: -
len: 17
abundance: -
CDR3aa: CASSMRAGSMAKNIQYF
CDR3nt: TGTGCCAGCAGCATGCGAGCCGGGAGTATGGCCAAAAACATTCAGTACTTC

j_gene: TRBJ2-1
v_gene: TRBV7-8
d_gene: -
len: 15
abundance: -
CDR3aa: CASSLVPSKYNEQFF
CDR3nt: TGTGCCAGCAGCTTAGTTCCTTCGAAGTACAATGAGCAGTTCTTC

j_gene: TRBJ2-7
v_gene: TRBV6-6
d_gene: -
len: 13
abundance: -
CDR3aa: CASSYPGWREQYF
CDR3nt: TGTGCCAGCAGTTACCCGGGGTGGAGGGAGCAGTACTTC

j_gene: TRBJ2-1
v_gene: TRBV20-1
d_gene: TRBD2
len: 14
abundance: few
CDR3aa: CSAVAGAPYNEQFF
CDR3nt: TGCAGTGCTGTAGCGGGCGCCCCCTACAATGAGCAGTTCTTC

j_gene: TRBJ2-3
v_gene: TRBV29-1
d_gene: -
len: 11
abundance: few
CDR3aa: CSVARSDTQYF
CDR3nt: TGCAGCGTTGCACGGTCAGATACGCAGTATTTT

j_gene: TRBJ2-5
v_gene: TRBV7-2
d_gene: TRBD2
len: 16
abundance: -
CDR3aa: CASSPGLAGAAGTQYF
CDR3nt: TGTGCCAGCAGCCCCGGACTAGCGGGGGCGGCGGGGACCCAGTACTTC

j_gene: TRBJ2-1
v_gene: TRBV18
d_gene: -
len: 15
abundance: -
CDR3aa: CASSPPSPRNDEQFF
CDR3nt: TGTGCCAGCTCACCGCCAAGCCCGAGGAACGATGAGCAGTTCTTC

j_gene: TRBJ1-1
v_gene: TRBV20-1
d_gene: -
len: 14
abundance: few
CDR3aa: CSARDKGGSGEAFF
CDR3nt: TGCAGTGCTAGAGATAAGGGGGGCTCGGGTGAAGCTTTCTTT

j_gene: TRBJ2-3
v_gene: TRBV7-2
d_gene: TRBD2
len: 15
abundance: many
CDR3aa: CASSLAGLNTDTQYF
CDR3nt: TGTGCCAGCAGCTTAGCGGGACTAAACACAGATACGCAGTATTTT

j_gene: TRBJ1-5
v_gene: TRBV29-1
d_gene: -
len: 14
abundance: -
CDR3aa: CSVLADSPGQPQHF
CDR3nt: TGCAGCGTTCTAGCCGATTCTCCTGGTCAGCCCCAGCATTTT

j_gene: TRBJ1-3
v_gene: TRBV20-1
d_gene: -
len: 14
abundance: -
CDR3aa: CSARVQGYGNTIYF
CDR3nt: TGCAGTGCTAGGGTACAGGGATATGGAAACACCATATATTTT

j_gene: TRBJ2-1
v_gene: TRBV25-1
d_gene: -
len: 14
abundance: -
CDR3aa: CASSDGPGHNEQFF
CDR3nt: TGTGCCAGCAGTGATGGTCCGGGCCACAATGAGCAGTTCTTC

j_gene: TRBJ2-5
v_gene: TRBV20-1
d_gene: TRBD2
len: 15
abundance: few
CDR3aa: CSASRPAGGQETQYF
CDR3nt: TGCAGTGCTTCCCGGCCAGCGGGGGGCCAAGAGACCCAGTACTTC

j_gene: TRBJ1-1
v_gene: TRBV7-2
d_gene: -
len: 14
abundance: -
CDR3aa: CASSLGWKGFEAFF
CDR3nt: TGTGCCAGCAGCTTAGGCTGGAAAGGGTTCGAAGCTTTCTTT

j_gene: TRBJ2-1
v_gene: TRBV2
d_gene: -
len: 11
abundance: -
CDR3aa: CASSVGEVQFF
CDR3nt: TGTGCCAGCAGTGTTGGGGAAGTGCAGTTCTTC

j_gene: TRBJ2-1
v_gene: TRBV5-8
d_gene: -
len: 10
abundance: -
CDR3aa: CASTWDEQFF
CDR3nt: TGTGCCAGCACCTGGGATGAGCAGTTCTTC

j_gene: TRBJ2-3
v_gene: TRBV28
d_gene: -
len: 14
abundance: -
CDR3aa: CASRGGSRTDTQYF
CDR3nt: TGTGCCAGCCGTGGGGGGTCCCGCACAGATACGCAGTATTTT

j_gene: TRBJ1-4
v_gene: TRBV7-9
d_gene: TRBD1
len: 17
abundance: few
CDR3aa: CASSLTRRGQINEKLFF
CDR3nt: TGTGCCAGCAGCTTGACCCGCAGGGGACAGATAAATGAAAAACTGTTTTTT

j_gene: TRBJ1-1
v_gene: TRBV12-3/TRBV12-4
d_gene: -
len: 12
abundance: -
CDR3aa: CASSLQGPEAFF
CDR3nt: TGTGCCAGCAGTCTACAGGGACCTGAAGCTTTCTTT

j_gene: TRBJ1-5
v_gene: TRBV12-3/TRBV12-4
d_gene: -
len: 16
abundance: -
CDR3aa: CASSLALGGANQPQHF
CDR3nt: TGTGCCAGCAGTTTAGCGCTCGGGGGGGCCAATCAGCCCCAGCATTTT